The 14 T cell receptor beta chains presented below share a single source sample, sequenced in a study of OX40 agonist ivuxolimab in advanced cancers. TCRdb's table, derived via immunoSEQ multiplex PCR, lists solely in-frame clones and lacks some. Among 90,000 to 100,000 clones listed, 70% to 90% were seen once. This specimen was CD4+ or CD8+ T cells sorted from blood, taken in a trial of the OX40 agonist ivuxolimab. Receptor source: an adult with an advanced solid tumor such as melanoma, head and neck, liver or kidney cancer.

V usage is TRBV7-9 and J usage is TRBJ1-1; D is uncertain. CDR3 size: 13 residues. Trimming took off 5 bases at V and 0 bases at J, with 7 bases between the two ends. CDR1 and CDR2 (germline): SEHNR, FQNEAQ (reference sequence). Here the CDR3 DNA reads TGTGCCAGCAGCCAGACTGTGAACACTGAAGCTTTCTTT. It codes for CASSQTVNTEAFF.

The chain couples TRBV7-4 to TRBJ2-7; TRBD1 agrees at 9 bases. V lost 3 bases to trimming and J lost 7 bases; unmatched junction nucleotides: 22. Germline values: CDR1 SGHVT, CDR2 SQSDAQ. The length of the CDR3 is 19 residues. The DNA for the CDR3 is TGTGCCAGCAGCTTTTTCCCGACAGGGGGTAAAGGCCTGTCCCGGGAGCAGTACTTC. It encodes CASSFFPTGGKGLSREQYF.

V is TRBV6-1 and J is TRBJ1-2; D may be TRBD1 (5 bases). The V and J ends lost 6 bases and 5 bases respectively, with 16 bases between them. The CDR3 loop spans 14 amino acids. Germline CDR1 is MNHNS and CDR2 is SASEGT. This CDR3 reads CASREDLSGYGYTF. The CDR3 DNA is TGTGCCAGCAGGGAGGACCTATCAGGGTATGGCTACACCTTC.

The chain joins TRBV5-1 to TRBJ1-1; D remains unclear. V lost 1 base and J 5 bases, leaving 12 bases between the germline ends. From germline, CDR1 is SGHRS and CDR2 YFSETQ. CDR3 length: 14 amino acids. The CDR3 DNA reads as TGCGCCAGCAGCTTGTCTGGCTGGACGACTGAAGCTTTCTTT. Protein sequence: CASSLSGWTTEAFF.

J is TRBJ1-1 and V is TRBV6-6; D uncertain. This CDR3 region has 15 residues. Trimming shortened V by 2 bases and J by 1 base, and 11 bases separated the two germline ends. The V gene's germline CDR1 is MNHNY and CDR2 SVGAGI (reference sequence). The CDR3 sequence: CASSYNPSANTEAFF. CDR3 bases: TGTGCCAGCAGTTACAACCCTTCGGCGAACACTGAAGCTTTCTTT.

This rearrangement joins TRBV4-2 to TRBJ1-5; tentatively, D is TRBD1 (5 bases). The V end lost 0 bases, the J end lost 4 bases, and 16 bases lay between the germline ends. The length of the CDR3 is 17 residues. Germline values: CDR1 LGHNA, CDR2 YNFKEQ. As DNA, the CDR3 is TGTGCCAGCAGCCAAGAAGTATCGAGACAGACTAATCAGCCCCAGCATTTT. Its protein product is CASSQEVSRQTNQPQHF.

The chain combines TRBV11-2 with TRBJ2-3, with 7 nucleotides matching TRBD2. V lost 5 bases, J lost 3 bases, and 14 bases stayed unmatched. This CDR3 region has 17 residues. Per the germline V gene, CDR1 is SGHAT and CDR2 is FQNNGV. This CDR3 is CASSPGLWRERTDTQYF. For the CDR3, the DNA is TGTGCCAGCAGCCCCGGCCTGTGGCGGGAGAGGACAGATACGCAGTATTTT.

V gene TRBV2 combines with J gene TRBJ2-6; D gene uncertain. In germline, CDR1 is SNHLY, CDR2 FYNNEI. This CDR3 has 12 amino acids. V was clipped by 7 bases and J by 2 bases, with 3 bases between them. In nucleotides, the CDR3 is TGTGCCAGCACCCCTGGGGCCAACGTCCTGACTTTC. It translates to CASTPGANVLTF.

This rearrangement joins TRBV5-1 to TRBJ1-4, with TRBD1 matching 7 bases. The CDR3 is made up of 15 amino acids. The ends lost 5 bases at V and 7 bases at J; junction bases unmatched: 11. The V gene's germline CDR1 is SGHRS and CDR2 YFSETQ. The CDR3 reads CASRPTGAVGEKLFF. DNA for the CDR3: TGCGCCAGCAGACCCACAGGGGCGGTTGGTGAAAAACTGTTTTTT.

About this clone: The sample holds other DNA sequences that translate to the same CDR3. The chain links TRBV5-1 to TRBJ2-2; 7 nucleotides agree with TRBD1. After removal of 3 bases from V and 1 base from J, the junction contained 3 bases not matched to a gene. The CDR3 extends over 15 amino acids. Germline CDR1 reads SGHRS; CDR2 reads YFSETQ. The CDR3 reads CASSSGQLNTGELFF. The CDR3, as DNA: TGCGCCAGCAGCTCGGGACAGCTGAACACCGGGGAGCTGTTTTTT.

CDR3: CASSRGTTGGLDTQYF. The CDR3 DNA follows: TGTGCCAGCAGCAGGGGGACCACCGGTGGTTTGGATACGCAGTATTTT. The rearrangement joins TRBV9 to TRBJ2-3, with D possibly matching TRBD1 (6 bases). CDR1 SGDLS and CDR2 YYNGEE come from the germline V gene. V was shortened by 4 bases and J by 6 bases, with 21 bases between the two germline ends. The CDR3 length is 16 residues. Full variable domain (rest looked up from reference TRBV9 and TRBJ2-3): DSGVTQTPKHLITATGQRVTLRCSPRSGDLSVYWYQQSLDQGLQFLIQYYNGEERAKGNILERFSAQQFPDLHSELNLSSLELGDSALYFCASSRGTTGGLDTQYFGPGTRLTVL.

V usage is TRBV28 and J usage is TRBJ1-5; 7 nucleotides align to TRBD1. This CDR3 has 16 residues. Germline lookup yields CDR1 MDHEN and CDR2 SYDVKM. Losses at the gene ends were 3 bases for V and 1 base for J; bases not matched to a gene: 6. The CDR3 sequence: CASSFEGAGSNQPQHF. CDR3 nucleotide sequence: TGTGCCAGCAGTTTTGAGGGGGCGGGGAGCAATCAGCCCCAGCATTTT.

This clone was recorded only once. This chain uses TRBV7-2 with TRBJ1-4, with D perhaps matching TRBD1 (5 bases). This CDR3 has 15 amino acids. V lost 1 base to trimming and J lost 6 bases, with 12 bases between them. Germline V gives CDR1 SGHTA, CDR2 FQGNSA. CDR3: CASSLGGTSYEKLFF. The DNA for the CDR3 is TGTGCCAGCAGCTTAGGGGGCACCAGCTATGAAAAACTGTTTTTT. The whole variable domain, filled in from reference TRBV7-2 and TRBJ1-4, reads GAGVSQSPSNKVTEKGKDVELRCDPISGHTALYWYRQSLGQGLEFLIYFQGNSAPDKSGLPSDRFSAERTGGSVSTLTIQRTQQEDSAVYLCASSLGGTSYEKLFFGSGTQLSVL.

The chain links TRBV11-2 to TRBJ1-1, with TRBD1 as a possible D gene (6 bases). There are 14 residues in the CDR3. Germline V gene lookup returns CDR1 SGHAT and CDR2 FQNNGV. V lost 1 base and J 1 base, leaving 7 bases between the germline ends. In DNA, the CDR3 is TGTGCCAGCAGCTTAGTAGGGGGGAACACTGAAGCTTTCTTT. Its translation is CASSLVGGNTEAFF.